Reported below is one T cell receptor (beta chain). Its antigen is as yet unknown. This record belongs to a study of identical twins' blood T cells. General study points: Top TCRbeta clonotypes were shared more with twin than unrelated donors.

Both ends of each TCR cDNA library bore sample-specific barcodes. Original handling: Clonotypes per individual ranged from about 85,000 to nearly 550,000. Each CDR3 protein is one row after TCRdb ran MiXCR on the 5' RACE reads. Here the V and J calls rest on TCRdb's processing, not on the authors' analysis. The sample has hundreds of thousands of distinct CDR3 sequences; approximately 30% are singletons. Germline V CDR1 and CDR2: ENHRY, SYGVKD. The CDR3 covers 14 residues. V was trimmed by 7 bases and J by 0 bases, leaving 12 bases between them. Material: PBMCs. This sequence was found in a woman aged 18-49 years in good health. The J gene is TRBJ2-5, the V gene TRBV10-3, with D possibly TRBD1 on 5 matching bases. CDR3 bases: TGTGCCATCATGAAAGGGGCGAACCAAGAGACCCAGTACTTC. Protein product: CAIMKGANQETQYF.